The source of this TCR beta chain is a study of CD8 T cells in Susac syndrome. Reverse transcription used roughly 0.5 to 1 ug RNA and random hexamers. TCRdb recomputed calls from the immunoSEQ multiplex PCR reads with MiXCR, one row per CDR3 protein. The table has approximately 50,000 distinct CDR3 sequences, 95% seen once. Trimming cost V 0 bases and J 8 bases, with 16 bases left between them. This CDR3 region has 15 residues. The germline V gene encodes CDR1 SGDLS and CDR2 YYNGEE. This rearrangement joins TRBV9 to TRBJ2-3; possibly TRBD2 for D (6 bases). The receptor was isolated from a human donor with Susac syndrome. The specimen sequenced was CD8+ T cells from PBMCs. This chain's CDR3 is CASSVEGLALGTQYF. In DNA form, the CDR3 reads TGTGCCAGCAGCGTAGAGGGACTTGCCCTAGGTACGCAGTATTTT.